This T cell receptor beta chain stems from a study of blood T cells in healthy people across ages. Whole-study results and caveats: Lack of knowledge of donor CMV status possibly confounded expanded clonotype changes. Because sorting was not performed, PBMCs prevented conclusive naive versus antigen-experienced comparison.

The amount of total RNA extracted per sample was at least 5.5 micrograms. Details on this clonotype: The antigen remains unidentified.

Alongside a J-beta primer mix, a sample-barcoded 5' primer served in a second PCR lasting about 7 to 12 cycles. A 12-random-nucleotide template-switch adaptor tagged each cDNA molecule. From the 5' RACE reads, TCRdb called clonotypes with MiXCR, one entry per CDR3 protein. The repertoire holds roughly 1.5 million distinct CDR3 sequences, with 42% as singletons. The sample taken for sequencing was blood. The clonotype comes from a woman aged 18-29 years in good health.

CDR3 nucleotide sequence: TGTGCCAGCAGCTTACGTAGGAGCGATGAGCAGTTCTTC. Amino acid sequence: CASSLRRSDEQFF. The chain links TRBV7-3 to TRBJ2-1, with D hard to call. Germline V gives CDR1 SGHTA, CDR2 FQGTGA. This CDR3 is 13 amino acids long. Between the trimmed V and J ends, which lost 2 bases and 8 bases, there was a span of 10 bases.